The entry below gives a single TCR beta chain sequence along with its context. Its matching antigen is unknown. This CDR3 region has 10 residues. The ends were cut back, 5 bases at V and 14 bases at J, with 12 bases in the middle. The germline V gene encodes CDR1 MDHEN and CDR2 SYDVKM. This sample stems from a study of T cell responses to AZD1222 COVID-19 vaccine. Study-wide points: Once two AZD1222 doses were given, Spike-specific TCR breadth and depth went up. Reports say nearly half of spike-specific TCRs go after unmutated variant regions. Repertoire sampling happened only post peak T cell response.

This table comes from immunoSEQ multiplex PCR, and its TCRdb copy is limited to in-frame clones, with some not included. There are roughly 140,000 clones in the sample; around 87% occur only once, and roughly 9.1% lies in the top ten. The genes are TRBV28 and TRBJ1-1; no clear D gene. The origin of this receptor is an adult who received the AZD1222 COVID-19 vaccine. The material sequenced was peripheral blood, taken 28 days after the second AZD1222 dose. This CDR3 is CASSHLGLFF. The CDR3 bases are TGTGCCAGCAGTCACCTGGGCCTGTTCTTT.